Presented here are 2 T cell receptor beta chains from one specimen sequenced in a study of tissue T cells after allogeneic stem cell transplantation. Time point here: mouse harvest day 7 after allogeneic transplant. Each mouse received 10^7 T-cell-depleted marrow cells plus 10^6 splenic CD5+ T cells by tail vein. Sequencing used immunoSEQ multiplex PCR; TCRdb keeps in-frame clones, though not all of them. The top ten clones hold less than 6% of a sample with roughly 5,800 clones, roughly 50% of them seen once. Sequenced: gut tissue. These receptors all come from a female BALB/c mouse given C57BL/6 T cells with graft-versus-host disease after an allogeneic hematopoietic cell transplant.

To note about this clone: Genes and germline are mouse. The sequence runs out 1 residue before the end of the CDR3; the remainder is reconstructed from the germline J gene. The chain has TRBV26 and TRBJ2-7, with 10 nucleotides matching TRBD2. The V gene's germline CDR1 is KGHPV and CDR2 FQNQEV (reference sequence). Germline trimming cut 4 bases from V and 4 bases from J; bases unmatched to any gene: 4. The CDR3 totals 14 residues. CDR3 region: CASSRGLGVYEQYF. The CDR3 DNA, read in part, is TGTGCCAGCAGTCGCGGACTGGGGGTTTATGAACAGTAC.

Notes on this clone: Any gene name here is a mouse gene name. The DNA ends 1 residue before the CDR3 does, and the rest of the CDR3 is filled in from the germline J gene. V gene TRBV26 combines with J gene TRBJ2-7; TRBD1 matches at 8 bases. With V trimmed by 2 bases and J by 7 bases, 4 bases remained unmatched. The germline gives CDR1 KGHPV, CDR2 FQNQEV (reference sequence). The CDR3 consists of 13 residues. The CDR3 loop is CASSLQGAGEQYF. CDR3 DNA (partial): TGTGCCAGCAGTCTGCAGGGGGCGGGGGAACAGTAC.